These T cell receptor beta chains were read from a single sample in a study of neoadjuvant anti-PD-1 for oral cavity cancer. The repertoire was sequenced with immunoSEQ multiplex PCR; TCRdb's copy has only in-frame clones and lacks some. The sample includes about 15,000 clones, about 63% of them seen just once. The specimen comprised PBMCs, sampled before nivolumab (anti-PD-1) treatment. The receptors stem from a person aged 40-85 years with oral cavity squamous cell carcinoma. The CDR3 runs from the conserved cysteine through the conserved F or W. The D gene is left open where the match is weak. Not all rows give a size; the values are once, few, many and, for expanded clones, a class.

D: -
size: -
V: TRBV7-8
J: TRBJ2-1
DNA: TGTGCCAGCAGCCCCTGGACCTCGGCGGATGAGCAGTTCTTC
CDR3: CASSPWTSADEQFF

D: TRBD2
size: -
V: TRBV11-2
J: TRBJ2-1
DNA: TGTGCCAGCAGCTTCCCGAGACTAGCGGGGGGGCCGGAGAGGAATGAGCAGTTCTTC
CDR3: CASSFPRLAGGPERNEQFF

D: TRBD2
size: -
V: TRBV29-1
J: TRBJ2-1
DNA: TGCAGCGTTACGACTAGCGCTTGGGGAGGGGAGCAGTTCTTC
CDR3: CSVTTSAWGGEQFF

D: TRBD2
size: few
V: TRBV5-4
J: TRBJ2-3
DNA: TGTGCCAGCAGCTTGGGTCGGGGGGGTTCAGATACGCAGTATTTT
CDR3: CASSLGRGGSDTQYF

D: -
size: -
V: TRBV28
J: TRBJ2-1
DNA: TGTGCCACTTACGGAGGGGCGGGCTACAATGAGCAGTTCTTC
CDR3: CATYGGAGYNEQFF

D: TRBD1
size: -
V: TRBV5-4
J: TRBJ2-2
DNA: TGTGCCAGCAGCTTGAGGGACAGGGGCACCGGGGAGCTGTTTTTT
CDR3: CASSLRDRGTGELFF

D: TRBD1
size: few
V: TRBV5-4
J: TRBJ1-2
DNA: TGTGCCAGCAGCGCCCGGGACAGAGCTAACTATGGCTACACCTTC
CDR3: CASSARDRANYGYTF

D: -
size: -
V: TRBV29-1
J: TRBJ2-2
DNA: TGCAGCGTTGAGAAGGGGGCGAACACCGGGGAGCTGTTTTTT
CDR3: CSVEKGANTGELFF

D: -
size: -
V: TRBV7-2
J: TRBJ1-1
DNA: TGTGCCAGCAGCTTACCCACTTACACTGAAGCTTTCTTT
CDR3: CASSLPTYTEAFF

D: TRBD2
size: -
V: TRBV10-2
J: TRBJ2-3
DNA: TGCGCCAGCGCCCCCCCCGGAGAACTAGCGGGAGACACAGATACGCAGTATTTT
CDR3: CASAPPGELAGDTDTQYF

D: -
size: once
V: TRBV6-6
J: TRBJ2-1
DNA: TGTGCCAGCTTTGCGATCCCGGCCGCGGACGAGAACGAGCAGTTCTTC
CDR3: CASFAIPAADENEQFF

D: -
size: few
V: TRBV5-1
J: TRBJ1-1
DNA: TGCGCCAGCAGCTTGGTCGTACAGAGCGAAGCTTTCTTT
CDR3: CASSLVVQSEAFF

D: -
size: -
V: TRBV27
J: TRBJ1-3
DNA: TGTGCCAGCAGTTCGGGGGGAGGAATAGGAAACACCATATATTTT
CDR3: CASSSGGGIGNTIYF

D: -
size: few
V: TRBV20-1
J: TRBJ1-1
DNA: TGCAGTGCTAGACCTCAGGGTTTAGCTTTCTTT
CDR3: CSARPQGLAFF

D: -
size: -
V: TRBV19
J: TRBJ2-7
DNA: TGTGCCAGTAGTATGGGAACATTCTACGAGCAGTACTTC
CDR3: CASSMGTFYEQYF

D: TRBD1
size: -
V: TRBV6-5
J: TRBJ1-6
DNA: TGTGCCAGCAGAGGGACAGGGGGTATTTCACCCCTCCACTTT
CDR3: CASRGTGGISPLHF